This TCR beta chain was recorded in a study of blood T cells in healthy people across ages. A J-beta primer mix and a sample-barcoded 5' primer were used in a second PCR of roughly 6 to 12 cycles. Tagging of each cDNA molecule was performed by a template-switch adaptor with 12 random nucleotides. TCRdb processed the 5' RACE reads anew with MiXCR; each CDR3 protein has one entry. The sample yields around 800,000 distinct CDR3 sequences, approximately 53% seen once. V gave up 6 bases and J gave up 5 bases, with 13 bases separating them. The CDR3 has 13 residues. Germline V gives CDR1 SNHLY, CDR2 FYNNEI. Note on this clonotype: Its antigen remains unknown.

The study's findings and limits: Per million T cells, TCR beta diversity dropped about linearly as age rose. Researchers report that TCR beta diversity correlated strongly with naive T cell percentage. Long-lived donors had more naive CD4+ cells and higher diversity than aged donors.

Source material: blood. The chain is built from TRBV2 and TRBJ1-1; TRBD1 might be the D (5 bases). The sequence came from a man older than 75 in good health. The CDR3, as DNA: TGTGCCAGCAGCCACACAGGATCGACTGAAGCTTTCTTT. Protein sequence: CASSHTGSTEAFF.